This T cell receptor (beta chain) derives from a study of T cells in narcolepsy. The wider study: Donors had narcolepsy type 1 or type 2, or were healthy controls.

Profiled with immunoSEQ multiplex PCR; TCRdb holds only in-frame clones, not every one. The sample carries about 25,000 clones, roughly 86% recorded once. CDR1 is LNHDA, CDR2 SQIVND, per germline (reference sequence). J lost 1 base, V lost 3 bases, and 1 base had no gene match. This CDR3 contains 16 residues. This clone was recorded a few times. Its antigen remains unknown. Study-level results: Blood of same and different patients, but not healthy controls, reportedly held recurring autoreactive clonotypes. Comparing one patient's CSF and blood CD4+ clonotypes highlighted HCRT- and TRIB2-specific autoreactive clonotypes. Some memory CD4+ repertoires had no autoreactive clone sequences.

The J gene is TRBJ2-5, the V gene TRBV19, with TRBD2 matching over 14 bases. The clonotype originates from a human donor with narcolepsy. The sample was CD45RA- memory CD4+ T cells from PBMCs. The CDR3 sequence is CASSIGLAGGQETQYF. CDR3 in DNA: TGTGCCAGTAGTATCGGACTAGCGGGGGGCCAAGAGACCCAGTACTTC.